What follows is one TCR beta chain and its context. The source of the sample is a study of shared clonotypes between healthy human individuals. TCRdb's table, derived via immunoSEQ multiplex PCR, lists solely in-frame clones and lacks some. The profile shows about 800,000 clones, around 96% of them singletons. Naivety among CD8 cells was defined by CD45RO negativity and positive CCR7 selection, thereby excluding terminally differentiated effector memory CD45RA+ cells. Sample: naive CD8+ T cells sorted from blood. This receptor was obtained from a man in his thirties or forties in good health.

CDR3 in DNA: TGTGCCAGCAGCCAAATAGGGGCCTACGAGCAGTACTTC. This encodes CASSQIGAYEQYF. This rearrangement joins TRBV14 to TRBJ2-7; D perhaps matches TRBD1 (5 bases). The V gene's germline CDR1 is SGHDN and CDR2 FVKESK. The CDR3 extends over 13 amino acids. V dropped 2 bases and J dropped 2 bases, with 7 bases sitting between them.